The next 4 T cell receptor beta chains were all read from a single sample in a study of T cell clusters in autoimmune cytopenias. Tens of thousands of genome equivalents of blood DNA were amplified for TRB. TRB rearrangements were amplified by touch-down multiplex PCR with mixed TRB-A/B primers. Following a re-call of the multiplex PCR reads, TCRdb has one entry per CDR3 protein and lacks DNA. The sample holds under 8,500 distinct CDR3 sequences. Sequencing used peripheral blood. These receptors all stem from a human donor with an autoimmune cytopenia or autoimmune hepatitis (not recorded which).

The chain joins TRBV18 to TRBJ2-4; TCRdb calls TRBD1, which cannot be checked without DNA. The length of the CDR3 is 15 residues. Germline V CDR1 and CDR2: KGHSH, LQKENI. The CDR3 reads CASSYIEGAKNIQYF.

This CDR3 reads CASSQDGEEKLFF. The genes are TRBV4-1 and TRBJ1-4. The CDR3 is made up of 13 amino acids. The germline CDR1 and CDR2 sequences are MGHRA and YSYEKL.

The chain has TRBV7-2 and TRBJ2-1; the D call from TCRdb, TRBD1, cannot be confirmed without DNA. The CDR3 is 15 residues long. Germline CDR1 reads SGHTA; CDR2 reads FQGNSA. CDR3 sequence reads: CASSLAHGHTDEQFF.

The chain carries TRBV7-6 and TRBJ1-3. CDR1 SGHVS and CDR2 FNYEAQ come from the germline V gene. This CDR3 is 16 amino acids long. The CDR3: CASSFGRPLHADTIYF. Complete variable domain (other parts from reference TRBV7-6 and TRBJ1-3): GAGVSQSPRYKVTKRGQDVALRCDPISGHVSLYWYRQALGQGPEFLTYFNYEAQQDKSGLPNDRFSAERPEGSISTLTIQRTEQRDSAMYRCASSFGRPLHADTIYFGEGSWLTVV.